This T cell receptor (beta chain) was profiled in a study of blood T cell repertoires in COVID-19. Per the study methods: Nucleated cell number was recorded as an estimate derived from reference gene primer amplification. Sequenced by immunoSEQ multiplex PCR; TCRdb stores in-frame clones only, minus some. The V and J calls and clone size come from that table; D and trimming were worked out from the DNA. Here the sample spans approximately 75,000 clones, 86% being singletons. The V end lost 4 bases, the J end lost 2 bases, and 11 bases lay between the germline ends. CDR3 length equals 13 residues. Germline V gene data show CDR1 as SQVTM and CDR2 as ANQGSEA. Those enrolled in Seattle joined during active infection and were followed longitudinally afterward.

The TCR was taken from a man older than 75 with COVID-19, enrolled during active disease. Sequencing used peripheral blood. This chain uses TRBV29-1 with TRBJ1-2; maybe TRBD1 (5 bases). CDR3 bases: TGCAGCGTTGGGGGCACTTTAAACTATGGCTACACCTTC. Its protein is CSVGGTLNYGYTF.